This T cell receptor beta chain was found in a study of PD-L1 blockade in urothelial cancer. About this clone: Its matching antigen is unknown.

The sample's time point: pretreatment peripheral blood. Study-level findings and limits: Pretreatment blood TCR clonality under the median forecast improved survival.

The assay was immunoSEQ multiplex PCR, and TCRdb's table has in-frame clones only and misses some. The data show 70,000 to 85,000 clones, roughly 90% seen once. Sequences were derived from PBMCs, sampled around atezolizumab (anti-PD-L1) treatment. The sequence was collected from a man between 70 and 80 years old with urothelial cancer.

The CDR3 reads CASSSGQGADYGYTF. The CDR3 nucleotides read TGTGCCAGCAGTTCGGGACAGGGGGCAGACTATGGCTACACCTTC. This chain links TRBV28 with TRBJ1-2, with 12 bases that match TRBD1. V gave up 4 bases and J gave up 3 bases; unmatched junction bases: 3. This CDR3 is 15 amino acids long. Germline CDR1 MDHEN, CDR2 SYDVKM.